This TCR beta chain originates from a study of T cell changes during pregnancy in multiple sclerosis. Assay used: immunoSEQ multiplex PCR; TCRdb lists only in-frame clones, some missing. The profile covers roughly 40,000 clones, with roughly 94% appearing a single time and roughly 1.7% taken by the ten largest. The sample consisted of peripheral blood, taken in the third trimester of pregnancy. The receptor comes from a female donor with multiple sclerosis, enrolled in a pregnancy study.

The CDR3 loop is CASSPHEIFSYEQYF. The CDR3 bases are TGTGCCAGCAGCCCACATGAAATCTTCTCATACGAGCAGTACTTC. The J gene is TRBJ2-7, the V gene TRBV7-9; D call uncertain. Germline CDR1 is SEHNR and CDR2 is FQNEAQ (reference sequence). V gave up 5 bases and J gave up 4 bases, with 18 bases separating them. This CDR3 has 15 amino acids.